Below, one TCR beta chain is given with its context. Clones were sequenced by immunoSEQ multiplex PCR, and TCRdb holds only the in-frame ones, with some missing. The data contain roughly 120,000 clones, about nine tenths of them seen just once; the ten biggest clones take up approximately 1.5%. The source of the sample is a study of T cells after somatic rescue of genetic block. The ends lost 5 bases at V and 0 bases at J; junction bases unmatched: 6. The CDR3 has 16 residues. Germline CDR1 is SGHDN and CDR2 is FVKESK. The sample consisted of peripheral blood mononuclear cells (PBMCs). The sequence came from a woman aged 18-30 years. The J gene is TRBJ2-4, the V gene TRBV14; 8 bases agree with TRBD1. CDR3 in amino acids: CASSYGTGLAKNIQYF. CDR3 in DNA: TGTGCCAGCAGCTACGGGACAGGCTTAGCCAAAAACATTCAGTACTTC. Combining the CDR3 with reference TRBV14 and TRBJ2-4 gives the whole variable domain EAGVTQFPSHSVIEKGQTVTLRCDPISGHDNLYWYRRVMGKEIKFLLHFVKESKQDESGMPNNRFLAERTGGTYSTLKVQPAELEDSGVYFCASSYGTGLAKNIQYFGAGTRLSVL.